This is a list of T cell receptor beta chains from one sample in a study of identical twins. TCRdb fed the 5' RACE reads into MiXCR, producing one record per CDR3 protein. The repertoire includes around 1.7 million distinct CDR3 sequences, about 32% of them detected once, and approximately 0.25% sits in the top ten. Sequencing used cord blood. The receptors were sampled from a newborn girl in good health. CDR3s include the opening cysteine and the closing phenylalanine or tryptophan.

J gene: TRBJ1-2; V gene: TRBV15; CDR3 protein: CATSRDGLRYGYTF
J gene: TRBJ2-7; V gene: TRBV6-1; CDR3 protein: CASSTRQGALEQYF
J gene: TRBJ1-1; V gene: TRBV14; CDR3 protein: CASSPRRGDVEAFF
J gene: TRBJ1-6; V gene: TRBV20-1; CDR3 protein: CSARGGPMDSPLHF
J gene: TRBJ2-3; V gene: TRBV10-3; CDR3 protein: CAISAGYSTDTQYF
J gene: TRBJ2-7; V gene: TRBV28; CDR3 protein: CATARQVTSYEQYF
J gene: TRBJ2-1; V gene: TRBV2; CDR3 protein: CASSPRVLLAGNEQFF
J gene: TRBJ1-2; V gene: TRBV9; CDR3 protein: CASSVAPDGALYGYTF
J gene: TRBJ2-1; V gene: TRBV3-1; CDR3 protein: CASSQDPRRTFYNEQFF
J gene: TRBJ2-2; V gene: TRBV27; CDR3 protein: CASSPTGRGELFF
J gene: TRBJ2-3; V gene: TRBV5-1; CDR3 protein: CASSVTGDRTDTQYF
J gene: TRBJ2-1; V gene: TRBV2; CDR3 protein: CASSEYGGSPYEQFF
J gene: TRBJ2-1; V gene: TRBV28; CDR3 protein: CASSLRTSGAYNEQFF
J gene: TRBJ2-6; V gene: TRBV10-3; CDR3 protein: CATRDTGAGANVLTF
J gene: TRBJ2-7; V gene: TRBV10-3; CDR3 protein: CAISGTSLSYEQYF
J gene: TRBJ1-5; V gene: TRBV7-9; CDR3 protein: CASSSGQRGNQPQHF
J gene: TRBJ2-1; V gene: TRBV24-1; CDR3 protein: CATSDWVTSGRVHHLSSYNEQFF